This entry describes one TCR beta chain. The specificity of this receptor is unknown. Nothing much larger sits one base from this clone, and base qualities are not available. This specimen belongs to a study of CD8 T cells in Susac syndrome (dated 2019 in TCRdb). A note on the overall study: Repertoire sequencing was used to test whether CD8+ T cell activation and differentiation in Susac syndrome was antigen driven. The study compared CD8+ T cell repertoire clonality among 12 healthy donors, approximately 14 Susac syndrome patients and 15 or so multiple sclerosis patients.

Peripheral blood CD8+ and CD4+ T cells from healthy donors, Susac syndrome patients and multiple sclerosis patients were profiled by high-throughput TCR beta sequencing. The multiple sclerosis controls were treatment-naive patients who had stable or active relapsing-remitting disease and met the revised McDonald criteria. Bulk CD8+ and CD4+ T cells were purified magnetically by negative isolation, whereas CD8+ TEMRA cells were enriched by FACS. Blood was drawn into EDTA tubes, processed within 24 hours, and PBMCs were isolated by density gradient centrifugation. PBMCs intended for TCR sequencing were cryopreserved in liquid nitrogen and thawed later in a water bath at 37 degrees C. Purity of sorted or isolated CD4+, CD8+ and CD8+ TEMRA cells was at least 90%. Counted from cysteine to phenylalanine, this CDR3 has 14 amino acids. Kept here is only the CDR3 DNA, which spans 42 bases and is read in frame from base 1. From a lookup of the germline V gene (reference sequence), CDR1 and CDR2 are MNHEY and SMNVEV. Ends trimmed: V by 3 bases, J by 6 bases; bases unmatched to a gene: 4.

RNA was extracted using the RNeasy kit, and roughly 0.5 to 1 ug of the RNA was reverse transcribed with random hexamers. The immunoSEQ multiplex PCR assay, covering 54 Vbeta and 13 Jbeta segments, was used to amplify TCR beta CDR3 regions. PCR amplification bias was corrected using a synthetic template baseline for primer optimization and computational correction. As for how the authors treated the data: Reads were annotated to V, D and J genes according to IMGT and were analyzed with immunoSEQ Analyzer, with only productive sequences retained. Clonality was calculated as one minus the Shannon entropy normalized by log2 of the number of productive unique sequences. For each patient and control, public and private clones were evaluated within the 100 most prevalent clones. Clones were defined as Susac-specific if absent from the healthy and MS cohorts, from over a thousand published viral clones and from other ImmuneACCESS disease sequences. The public reads were quality trimmed at Q25 with fastp and then assembled into clones with MiXCR by TCRdb, keeping productive beta chains. A single entry per CDR3 protein holds the most common genes and DNA from its merged rows. For this entry, the V and J calls and clone size follow TCRdb and not the study's own pipeline. The sample yields about 430,000 distinct CDR3 sequences; more than 70% were counted once. The ten top clones hold 0.12% of the sample.

Findings and caveats that apply to the study as a whole: The TCR sequencing and HLA analysis was acknowledged to have included a relatively small number of individuals.

This chain joins TRBV27 to TRBJ2-2; 7 junctional bases match TRBD1. This clonotype was sampled from a human donor with multiple sclerosis. The source material was CD8+ T cells from PBMCs. The nucleotide sequence reads TGTGCCAGCAGTTTTATAGGGGGCTCCGGGGAGCTGTTTTTT. Translated, it gives CASSFIGGSGELFF.